The present entry profiles one T cell receptor beta chain with its context. The specificity of this receptor is unknown. No clone much larger than this one lies a single base away; base qualities are absent. TCR CDR3 regions were amplified from genomic DNA by multiplex PCR using the deep immunoSEQ assay. Extracted genomic DNA from each cell subset was spread evenly across all wells of several immunoSEQ 96-well plates, with each plate serving as a replicate. For sorted subsets, each replicate PCR was loaded with 200 ng genomic DNA, equivalent to some 27,000 T cell genomes. The purified libraries were quantified using a Qubit 3.0 fluorometer, sized with a Bioanalyzer 2100, and then quantified again using the KAPA Library Quantification kit. Every immunoSEQ 96-well plate was sequenced on a dedicated single-read 150-cycle Illumina NextSeq 550 flow cell. The study's processing was this. Because only junctional sequences without quality scores were contained in the immunoSEQ output, filtering matching that applied to full-length reads could not be performed. Sequences were annotated with PyIR, a Python wrapper for IgBLAST v1.9, using IMGT germline references to assign V/J genes and CDR3. Reads were filtered out if the reads had weak V/J assignments (E-value above 1e-6), no CDR3, stop codons, out-of-frame junctions, or ambiguous translated residues. A V3J clonotype was defined by an identical inferred V gene, J gene, and CDR3 amino acid sequence. The percentage overlap between two repertoires was calculated by dividing the number of shared unique clonotypes by the size of the smaller repertoire. Three approaches were used to assess repertoire richness: RTK rarefaction, the Chao1 estimator, and Recon v2.1 estimates of unobserved clonotypes. For all TCRbeta clonotypes obtained by the gDNA method from a few donors, generation probabilities were computed with OLGA. The clones in this table, taken by TCRdb from immuneACCESS, are in-frame only. Not every clone is retained; where verified, under half of the shortfall comes from an unresolved V gene, and the cause of the rest is unknown. D and trimming were read from the DNA, whereas the V and J calls and clone size are those reported in that table. Present in this sample are about 2,100,000 clones, 85% to 95% of which were seen just once. The ten largest clones take up roughly 1.8% of the sample.

The data derive from a study of shared clonotypes between healthy human individuals (dated by TCRdb to about 2020). In terms of the full investigation: The cohort included a few men and a couple of women between 18 and 49 years of age. To estimate repertoire size and how much clonotypes are shared between individuals, the study performed deep sequencing of blood TCR repertoires from a few healthy adults. For each donor, three plates each were used for CD4 naive and CD4 memory, two plates were used for CD8 naive, and one plate was used for CD8 memory. Between about 0.85 and 10 billion PBMCs per donor were obtained by leukapheresis. To increase sequencing depth and limit assay-specific biases, different laboratories used diverse techniques to prepare libraries and sequence TCR repertoires. The investigation overall reported the following: Pairwise subsampling led to the expectation that sequencing depth would affect the degree of clonotype sharing among donors. Even with the large sequencing depth, rarefaction of the sorted-subset datasets indicated that sequencing was incomplete. Estimated clonotype richness was generally larger for naive than for memory subsets. Compared with non-shared clonotypes, clonotypes shared by all four sorted-subset donors had higher generation probabilities. Sharing across a handful of donors was observed for approximately 5% of naive CD4, under 4% of naive CD8, 2.3% of memory CD4, and about 0.38% of memory CD8 clonotypes. Sampling was restricted to blood, and TCR repertoires in tissue are likely to differ from TCR repertoires in blood. Because the study included a small number of donors, the genetic and exposure-history diversity represented was limited.

Trimming takes 5 bases from V and 5 bases from J, and the germline ends sit 14 bases apart. Measured from the cysteine to the phenylalanine, the CDR3 is 13 residues long. Only CDR3 DNA is held: 39 bases, read in frame from base 1. According to the germline V gene, CDR1 reads SQVTM and CDR2 reads ANQGSEA. CD8 naive samples consisted of CD45RO-negative cells that were positively selected for CCR7, yielding a CD45RA+CCR7+ population without TemRA cells. Healthy HIV-negative adults with no recently reported acute infections or vaccinations were included as donors. Every donor was a Caucasian adult residing in Nashville, Tennessee, USA. Blood was obtained by leukapheresis, after which PBMCs were separated by Ficoll-Histopaque density gradient centrifugation and cryopreserved in liquid nitrogen vapor phase. Analytical flow cytometry was used to check the purity and quantity of each magnetically sorted T cell population. Genomic DNA was isolated from every sorted fraction and measured by UV absorbance on a Nanodrop 2000c.

Sequencing was performed on naive CD8+ T cells from PBMCs. Reading the label with the study, this specimen's cell subset or site is: CD45RA+CCR7+. The sequence came from a young man in good health. Some clones in this sample may be carry-over from other donors' samples. In this chain, TRBV29-1 is recombined with TRBJ2-3; the D segment cannot be called with confidence. The CDR3 region has the sequence CSVSRRGKDTQYF. The nucleotide sequence reads TGCAGCGTTTCGAGGCGAGGAAAAGATACGCAGTATTTT.